The 13 T cell receptor beta chains listed next were all sequenced from one sample in a study of OX40 agonist ivuxolimab in advanced cancers. Using immunoSEQ multiplex PCR, the repertoire was profiled, and TCRdb retains in-frame clones only, with some absent. The sample has about 19,000 clones, around 80% seen once. The sequencing used CD4+ or CD8+ T cells sorted from blood, collected in a trial of the OX40 agonist ivuxolimab. The origin of the receptors is an adult with an advanced solid tumor such as melanoma, head and neck, liver or kidney cancer.

J is TRBJ2-2 and V is TRBV7-2; 8 bases line up with TRBD2. CDR1 SGHTA and CDR2 FQGNSA come from the germline V gene. This CDR3 spans 15 amino acids. After removal of 5 bases from V and 4 bases from J, the junction contained 6 bases not matched to a gene. CDR3 sequence: CASSPGLVGTGELFF. The CDR3 bases are TGTGCCAGCAGCCCGGGACTAGTGGGCACCGGGGAGCTGTTTTTT.

J is TRBJ2-7 and V is TRBV6-1, with TRBD2 as a possible D gene (6 bases). In germline, CDR1 is MNHNS, CDR2 SASEGT. The V and J ends lost 3 bases and 4 bases respectively, with 13 bases between them. This CDR3 region has 14 residues. The CDR3 sequence is CASSEGWREYEQYF. The CDR3 DNA is TGTGCCAGCAGTGAGGGGTGGAGGGAGTACGAGCAGTACTTC.

The V gene is TRBV7-9, the J gene TRBJ2-5, with a possible D match to TRBD1 (6 bases). V lost 2 bases, J lost 2 bases, and 9 bases lay in between. From germline, CDR1 is SEHNR and CDR2 FQNEAQ (reference sequence). The CDR3 extends over 14 amino acids. The CDR3: CASSLTTGQETQYF. In DNA form, the CDR3 reads TGTGCCAGCAGCTTAACGACAGGTCAAGAGACCCAGTACTTC.

The gene calls are TRBV7-9 and TRBJ2-1, with no clear D. The CDR3 sequence is 13 residues long. The V gene's germline CDR1 is SEHNR and CDR2 FQNEAQ (reference sequence). V dropped 6 bases and J dropped 8 bases, with 14 bases sitting between them. CDR3 sequence reads: CASSIGLEDEQFF. The DNA for the CDR3 is TGTGCCAGCAGTATAGGGCTCGAGGATGAGCAGTTCTTC.

The chain joins TRBV7-9 to TRBJ2-7, with TRBD2 as a possible D gene (7 bases). The CDR3 has 13 residues. Germline V gene sequence: CDR1 SEHNR, CDR2 FQNEAQ (reference sequence). V lost 5 bases to trimming and J lost 7 bases, with 15 bases between them. The CDR3 nucleotides read TGTGCCAGCAGCCCCCTCGGGGGGCTAGAGCAGTACTTC. The encoded protein is CASSPLGGLEQYF.

V usage is TRBV4-1 and J usage is TRBJ2-2; D might be TRBD2 (6 bases). V was cut by 3 bases and J by 1 base, with 21 bases left in between. The germline gives CDR1 MGHRA, CDR2 YSYEKL. This CDR3 has 19 residues. The CDR3 region is CASSQTPAGMGLNTGELFF. The CDR3 DNA reads TGCGCCAGCAGCCAGACACCGGCGGGGATGGGATTGAACACCGGGGAGCTGTTTTTT.

CDR3 sequence reads: CASSPRLAGVQETQYF. The CDR3 DNA reads as TGTGCCAGCAGCCCGAGACTAGCGGGGGTACAAGAGACCCAGTACTTC. The V call is TRBV7-7, the J call TRBJ2-5, with TRBD2 matching over 12 bases. This CDR3 contains 16 residues. Unmatched junction bases numbered 6, after V lost 5 bases and J lost 2 bases. Germline V gene data show CDR1 as SSHAT and CDR2 as FNYEAQ (reference sequence).

This sequence joins TRBV5-1 and TRBJ2-7, with TRBD1 as a possible D gene (6 bases). Germline V gene sequence: CDR1 SGHRS, CDR2 YFSETQ. The CDR3 covers 15 residues. The V and J ends lost 3 bases and 3 bases respectively, with 16 bases between them. CDR3 loop: CASSWMGASNYEQYF. The CDR3, as DNA: TGCGCCAGCAGCTGGATGGGGGCCTCAAACTACGAGCAGTACTTC.

This clone was detected once. The chain employs TRBV19 and TRBJ1-4, with D perhaps matching TRBD1 (5 bases). This CDR3 region has 14 residues. V was cut by 3 bases and J by 7 bases, with 12 bases left in between. Germline-derived CDR1 and CDR2 are LNHDA and SQIVND (reference sequence). In DNA form, the CDR3 reads TGTGCCAGTAGTATGGGGACCCAAAGTGAAAAACTGTTTTTT. Amino acids: CASSMGTQSEKLFF.

With respect to this clone: Germline is not matched at one junction end, which may reflect a read error. CDR3 nucleotides: TGTGCCAGCAGCTTTCACGGGGGGGCGTTAAGAGGGGCCCTCTTC. It is translated as CASSFHGGALRGALF. The rearrangement uses TRBV5-4 and TRBJ2-1, with 8 bases aligning to TRBD2. CDR3 length: 15 residues. Germline CDR1 SGHNT, CDR2 YYREEE (reference sequence). The variable domain in full, with the rest retrieved from reference TRBV5-4 and TRBJ2-1, is ETGVTQSPTHLIKTRGQQVTLRCSSQSGHNTVSWYQQALGQGPQFIFQYYREEENGRGNFPPRFSGLQFPNYSSELNVNALELDDSALYLCASSFHGGALRGALFGPGTRLTVL.

The gene calls are TRBV2 and TRBJ1-6, with D unclear. Germline V lookup: CDR1 SNHLY, CDR2 FYNNEI. V shed 2 bases and J shed 9 bases, with 14 bases lying between them. This CDR3 contains 15 residues. The CDR3 coding sequence is TGTGCCAGCAGTGAAACAGTGGACGGCCTTTCACCCCTCCACTTT. Translation: CASSETVDGLSPLHF. Supplemented by reference TRBV2 and TRBJ1-6, the full variable domain reads EPEVTQTPSHQVTQMGQEVILRCVPISNHLYFYWYRQILGQKVEFLVSFYNNEISEKSEIFDDQFSVERPDGSNFTLKIRSTKLEDSAMYFCASSETVDGLSPLHFGNGTRLTVT.

The chain's CDR3 is CASSPLGTGLGTGELFF. The CDR3 DNA is TGTGCCAGCAGTCCTCTGGGGACAGGCTTGGGAACCGGGGAGCTGTTTTTT. V is TRBV27 and J is TRBJ2-2; TRBD1 agrees at 8 bases. The CDR3 is 17 amino acids. The V segment lost 5 bases and the J segment 5 bases; nucleotides outside the gene matches: 13. Germline CDR1 is MNHEY and CDR2 is SMNVEV (reference sequence).

The rearrangement joins TRBV10-3 to TRBJ1-5; D is perhaps TRBD1 (5 bases). Between the trimmed V and J ends, which lost 10 bases and 6 bases, there was a span of 22 bases. Germline loops: CDR1 ENHRY, CDR2 SYGVKD. The CDR3 covers 15 residues. CDR3 nucleotide sequence: TGTGCCAGCGCCCGGGACGCCGCTTCGCGTCAGCCCCAGCATTTT. Encoded protein: CASARDAASRQPQHF.